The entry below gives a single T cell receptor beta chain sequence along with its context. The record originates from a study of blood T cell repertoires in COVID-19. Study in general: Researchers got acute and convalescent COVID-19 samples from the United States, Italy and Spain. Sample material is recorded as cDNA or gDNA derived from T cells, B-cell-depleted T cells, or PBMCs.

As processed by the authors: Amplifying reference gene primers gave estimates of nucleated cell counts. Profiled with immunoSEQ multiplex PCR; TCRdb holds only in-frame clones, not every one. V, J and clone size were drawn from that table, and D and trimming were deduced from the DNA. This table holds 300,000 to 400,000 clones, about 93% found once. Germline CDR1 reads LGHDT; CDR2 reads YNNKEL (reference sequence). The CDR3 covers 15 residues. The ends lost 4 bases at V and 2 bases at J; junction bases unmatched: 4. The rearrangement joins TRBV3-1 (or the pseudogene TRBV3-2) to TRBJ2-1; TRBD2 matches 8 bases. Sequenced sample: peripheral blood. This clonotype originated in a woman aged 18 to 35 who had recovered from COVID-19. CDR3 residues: CASSPPGLAYNEQFF. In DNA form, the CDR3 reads TGTGCCAGCAGCCCGCCGGGACTAGCCTACAATGAGCAGTTCTTC.